The clone carrying this T cell receptor beta chain was counted between two and nine times. What it recognizes is unknown. The protocol was immunoSEQ multiplex PCR, while the TCRdb copy is restricted to in-frame clones and leaves out a portion. The sample consists of more than 100,000 clones, approximately 85% of them appearing once. Germline CDR1 is SGHTA and CDR2 is FQGTGA. Trimming shortened V by 5 bases and J by 2 bases, and 10 bases separated the two germline ends. The CDR3 is made up of 14 amino acids. This specimen comes from a study of T cell responses to AZD1222 COVID-19 vaccine. Notes on the study in general: Clonal diversity was possibly underestimated, and white British individuals and females predominated among donors. After two AZD1222 doses, spike-specific TCR breadth and depth rose versus day 0.

The rearrangement joins TRBV7-3 to TRBJ2-1, with a tentative D call TRBD1 (6 bases). Here the sequenced sample was peripheral blood, taken on day 0 of AZD1222 vaccination. The sequence derives from an adult in good health. CDR3 coding DNA: TGTGCCAGCAGCCCGGACAGTACCTACAATGAGCAGTTCTTC. Its translation is CASSPDSTYNEQFF.